This entry is about one T cell receptor (beta chain). Its matching antigen is unknown. The sample's time point: week 5, during vaccination. The investigators gave 300 ug of mutant IDH1 20-mer peptide in each vaccine dose, together with topical imiquimod. Germline CDR1 SGHDT, CDR2 YYEEEE. The V end was cut by 1 base, the J end by 0 bases, with 7 bases between. This CDR3 contains 14 residues. The data are from a study of a mutant IDH1 vaccine in newly diagnosed glioma. Study-wide points: Pseudoprogression looked unconnected to shifts in top peripheral T cell clonotypes.

Clones were sequenced by immunoSEQ multiplex PCR, and TCRdb holds only the in-frame ones, with some missing. This table holds tens of thousands of clones, roughly 90% found once. The rearrangement joins TRBV5-6 to TRBJ1-1; D is ambiguous. The receptor's source is a woman aged 45-65 years with glioma. Sequenced here: PBMCs, sampled from a glioma patient whose treatment included an IDH1 peptide vaccine. CDR3 in amino acids: CASSLRQLNTEAFF. CDR3 nucleotide sequence: TGTGCCAGCAGCTTGAGGCAATTGAACACTGAAGCTTTCTTT.